This T cell receptor (beta chain) was sequenced for a study of blood T cells in healthy people across ages. The study's findings and limits: A strong correlation was seen between TCR beta diversity and naive T cell percentage. In long-lived donors, naive CD4+ cell counts and diversity exceeded those of aged donors.

This clonotype was seen ten or more times. Its antigen is currently unknown. J gave up 9 bases and V 5 bases, and 14 bases lay outside the gene matches. The CDR3 is 16 amino acids. Germline loops: CDR1 MGHRA, CDR2 YSYEKL. Through a sample-barcoded 5' primer and a J-beta primer mix, a second PCR was run for roughly 6 to 11 cycles. TCRdb reprocessed the 5' RACE reads via MiXCR and lists one record per CDR3 protein. The profile shows about 670,000 distinct CDR3 sequences, about 51% of them singletons. The authors drew around 9.4 milliliters of peripheral blood from each donor. Total RNA extraction produced at least 5.5 micrograms (per sample) for the study.

The receptor's source is an elderly woman in good health. The sample consisted of blood. The chain carries TRBV4-1 and TRBJ2-1, with 9 bases fitting TRBD1. CDR3 in amino acids: CASSIQGQGDSTEQFF. DNA for the CDR3: TGCGCCAGCAGCATTCAGGGACAGGGCGATTCTACTGAGCAGTTCTTC.